The subject of this entry is one TCR beta chain. The data are from a study of patients and donors after allogeneic stem cell transplantation. Germline loops: CDR1 LGHDT, CDR2 YNNKEL (reference sequence). Trimming stripped 1 base from V and 6 bases from J, with 12 bases between. This CDR3 comprises 14 residues. TCRdb ran MiXCR on the RT-PCR reads and lists one entry per CDR3 protein. The sample consists of about 230,000 distinct CDR3 sequences, 13% to 15% of them appearing once. This chain links TRBV3-1 with TRBJ1-2; tentative D call: TRBD1 (5 bases). The sequenced sample consisted of blood, either unsorted or a sorted T cell fraction (not recorded which). The receptor was derived from a human donor who was either an allogeneic HSCT recipient or a stem cell or donor lymphocyte infusion donor (not recorded which). It is not recorded whose cells these are; they may come from a transplant donor. CDR3 nucleotides: TGTGCCAGCAGCCAAGTAGGGGTATGGCATGGCTACACCTTC. This sequence encodes CASSQVGVWHGYTF.